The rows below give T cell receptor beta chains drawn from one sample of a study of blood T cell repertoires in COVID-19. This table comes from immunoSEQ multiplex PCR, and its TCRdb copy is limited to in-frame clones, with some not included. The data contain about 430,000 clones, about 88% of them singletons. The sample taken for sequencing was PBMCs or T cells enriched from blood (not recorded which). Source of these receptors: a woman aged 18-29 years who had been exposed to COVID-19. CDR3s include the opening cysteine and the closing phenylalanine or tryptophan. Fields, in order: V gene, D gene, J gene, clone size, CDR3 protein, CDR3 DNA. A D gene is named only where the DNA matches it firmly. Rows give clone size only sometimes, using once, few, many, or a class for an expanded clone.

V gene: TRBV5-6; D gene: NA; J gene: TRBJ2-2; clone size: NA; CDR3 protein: CASTISGELFF; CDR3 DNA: TGTGCCAGCACCATTAGCGGGGAGCTGTTTTTT
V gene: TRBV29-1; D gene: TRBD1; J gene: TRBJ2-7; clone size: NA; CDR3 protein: CSVVGGQSYEQYF; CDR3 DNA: TGCAGCGTTGTAGGGGGACAGTCCTACGAGCAGTACTTC
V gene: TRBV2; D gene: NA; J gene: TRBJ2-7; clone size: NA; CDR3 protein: CASRAGYGSYEQYF; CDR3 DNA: TGTGCCAGCAGGGCCGGGTACGGCTCCTACGAGCAGTACTTC
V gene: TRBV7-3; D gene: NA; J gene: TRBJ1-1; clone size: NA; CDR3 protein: CASSRLTAGSEAFF; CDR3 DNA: TGTGCCAGCAGCCGACTCACCGCGGGGTCTGAAGCTTTCTTT
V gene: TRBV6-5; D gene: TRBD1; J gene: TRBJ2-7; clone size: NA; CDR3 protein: CASSYTTGGKYEQYF; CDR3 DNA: TGTGCCAGCAGTTACACGACAGGGGGCAAGTACGAGCAGTACTTC
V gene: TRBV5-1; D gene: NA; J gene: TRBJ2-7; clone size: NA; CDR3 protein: CASSLAGQYYEQYF; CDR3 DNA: TGCGCCAGCAGCTTGGCCGGACAGTACTACGAGCAGTACTTC
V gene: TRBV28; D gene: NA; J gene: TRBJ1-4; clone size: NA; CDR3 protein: CASSFLAGPNEKLFF; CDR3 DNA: TGTGCCAGCAGTTTCTTGGCAGGGCCTAATGAAAAACTGTTTTTT
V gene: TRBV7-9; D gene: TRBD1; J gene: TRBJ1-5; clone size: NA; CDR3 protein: CASSFTGGDQPQHF; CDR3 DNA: TGTGCCAGCAGCTTCACAGGGGGTGATCAGCCCCAGCATTTT
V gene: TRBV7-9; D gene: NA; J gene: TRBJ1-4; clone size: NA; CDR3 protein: CASSWRGGKLFF; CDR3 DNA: TGTGCCAGCAGCTGGCGAGGGGGAAAACTGTTTTTT
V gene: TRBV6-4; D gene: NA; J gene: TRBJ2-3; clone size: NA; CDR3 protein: CASSDSIGGRDTQYF; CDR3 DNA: TGTGCCAGCAGTGACTCGATCGGGGGTAGGGATACGCAGTATTTT
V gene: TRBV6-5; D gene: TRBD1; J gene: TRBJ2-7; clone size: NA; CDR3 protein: CASSRQGSSYEQYF; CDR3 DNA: TGTGCCAGCAGTCGACAGGGCAGCTCCTACGAGCAGTACTTC
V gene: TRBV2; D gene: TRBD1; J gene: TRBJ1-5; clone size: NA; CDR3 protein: CASSPGQGENQPQHF; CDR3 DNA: TGTGCCAGCAGCCCTGGACAGGGAGAGAATCAGCCCCAGCATTTT
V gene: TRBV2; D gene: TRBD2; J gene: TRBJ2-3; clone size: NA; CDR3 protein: CASLRTSGSTDTQYF; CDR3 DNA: TGTGCCAGCCTGAGGACTAGCGGGAGCACAGATACGCAGTATTTT
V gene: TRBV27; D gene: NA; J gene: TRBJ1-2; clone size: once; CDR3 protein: CASSLNGDYGYTF; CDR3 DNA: TGTGCCAGCAGTTTGAATGGAGACTATGGCTACACCTTC
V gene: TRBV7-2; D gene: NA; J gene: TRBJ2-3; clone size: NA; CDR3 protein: CASSSPGVGTQYF; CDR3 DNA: TGTGCCAGCAGCTCTCCAGGGGTGGGTACGCAGTATTTT
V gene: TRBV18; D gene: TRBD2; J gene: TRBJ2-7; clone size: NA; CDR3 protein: CASSPILAGGTYEQYF; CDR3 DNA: TGTGCCAGCTCACCAATTCTAGCGGGTGGGACCTACGAGCAGTACTTC
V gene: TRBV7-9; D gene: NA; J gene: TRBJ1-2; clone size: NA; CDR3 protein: CASSADRIPNYGYTF; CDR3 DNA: TGTGCCAGCAGCGCTGACAGGATCCCTAACTATGGCTACACCTTC
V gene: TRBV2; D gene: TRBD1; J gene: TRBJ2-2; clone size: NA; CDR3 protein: CASSEALGGPAGGELFF; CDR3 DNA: TGTGCCAGCAGTGAAGCGCTAGGGGGCCCCGCAGGCGGGGAGCTGTTTTTT
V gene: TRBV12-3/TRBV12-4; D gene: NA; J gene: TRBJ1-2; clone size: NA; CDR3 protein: CASSATDIYGYTF; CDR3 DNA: TGTGCCAGCAGCGCGACAGATATCTATGGCTACACCTTC
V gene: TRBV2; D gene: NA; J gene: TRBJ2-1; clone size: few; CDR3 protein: CASSDGQGLNEQFF; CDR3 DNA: TGTGCCAGCAGTGATGGTCAGGGCCTTAATGAGCAGTTCTTC
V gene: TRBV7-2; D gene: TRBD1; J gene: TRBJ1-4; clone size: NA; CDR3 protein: CASSLATGATNEKLFF; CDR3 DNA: TGTGCCAGCAGCTTAGCGACAGGGGCAACTAATGAAAAACTGTTTTTT
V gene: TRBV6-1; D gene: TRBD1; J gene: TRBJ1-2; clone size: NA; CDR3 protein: CASSVSDRGLANYGYTF; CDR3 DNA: TGTGCCAGCAGTGTATCCGACAGGGGGCTCGCGAACTATGGCTACACCTTC
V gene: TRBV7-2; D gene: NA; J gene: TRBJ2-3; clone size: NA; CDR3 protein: CASSLRPLEGPAGVNTQYF; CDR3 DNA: TGTGCCAGCAGCTTACGCCCCCTCGAGGGCCCCGCAGGTGTGAATACGCAGTATTTT
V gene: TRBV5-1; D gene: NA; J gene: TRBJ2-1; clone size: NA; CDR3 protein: CASSFYGLEQFF; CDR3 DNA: TGCGCCAGCAGCTTTTATGGACTAGAGCAGTTCTTC
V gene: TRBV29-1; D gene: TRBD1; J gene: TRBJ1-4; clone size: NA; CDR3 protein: CSVPQGLTTNEKLFF; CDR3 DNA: TGCAGCGTCCCACAGGGGCTGACAACTAATGAAAAACTGTTTTTT
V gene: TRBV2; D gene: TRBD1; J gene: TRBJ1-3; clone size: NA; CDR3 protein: CASSGTGYSGNTIYF; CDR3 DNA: TGTGCCAGCAGCGGGACAGGGTACTCTGGAAACACCATATATTTT
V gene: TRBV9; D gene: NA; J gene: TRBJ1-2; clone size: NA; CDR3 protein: CASSAGGAQNYGYTF; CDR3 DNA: TGTGCCAGCAGCGCTGGGGGGGCGCAAAACTATGGCTACACCTTC
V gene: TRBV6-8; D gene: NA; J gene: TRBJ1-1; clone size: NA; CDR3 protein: CASRPPGGMYTEAFF; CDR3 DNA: TGTGCCAGCAGACCGCCCGGGGGGATGTACACTGAAGCTTTCTTT
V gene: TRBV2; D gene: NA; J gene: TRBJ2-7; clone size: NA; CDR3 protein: CASPQRDCYEQYF; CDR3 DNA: TGTGCCAGCCCCCAGCGAGATTGCTACGAGCAGTACTTC
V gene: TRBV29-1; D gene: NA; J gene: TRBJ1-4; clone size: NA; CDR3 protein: CSVGWGDEKLFF; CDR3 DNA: TGCAGCGTTGGGTGGGGAGATGAAAAACTGTTTTTT
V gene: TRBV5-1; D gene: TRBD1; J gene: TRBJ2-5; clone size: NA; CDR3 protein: CASSLREGQGQETQYF; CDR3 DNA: TGCGCCAGCAGCTTGCGCGAGGGACAGGGACAAGAGACCCAGTACTTC
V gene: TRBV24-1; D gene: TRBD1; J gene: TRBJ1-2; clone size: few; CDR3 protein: CATSDSPGQGNYGYTF; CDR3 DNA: TGTGCCACCAGTGATAGCCCAGGACAGGGCAACTATGGCTACACCTTC
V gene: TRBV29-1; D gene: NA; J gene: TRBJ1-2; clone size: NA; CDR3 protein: CSVEGNYGYTF; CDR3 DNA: TGCAGCGTTGAGGGCAACTATGGCTACACCTTC
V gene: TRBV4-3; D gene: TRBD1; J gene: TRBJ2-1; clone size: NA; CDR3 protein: CASSPAGTGVSEQFF; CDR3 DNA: TGCGCCAGCAGCCCAGCAGGGACAGGGGTTAGTGAGCAGTTCTTC
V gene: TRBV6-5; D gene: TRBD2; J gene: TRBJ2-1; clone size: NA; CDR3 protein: CASSFGLAGNNEQFF; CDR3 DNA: TGTGCCAGCAGTTTTGGACTAGCGGGAAACAATGAGCAGTTCTTC
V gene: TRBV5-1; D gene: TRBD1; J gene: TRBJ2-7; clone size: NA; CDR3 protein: CASSSLDRGTYEQYF; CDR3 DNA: TGCGCCAGCAGCTCCCTGGACAGGGGCACTTACGAGCAGTACTTC
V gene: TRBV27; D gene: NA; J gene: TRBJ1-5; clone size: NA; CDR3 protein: CASSIQGYQPQHF; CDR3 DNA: TGTGCCAGCAGCATTCAGGGGTATCAGCCCCAGCATTTT
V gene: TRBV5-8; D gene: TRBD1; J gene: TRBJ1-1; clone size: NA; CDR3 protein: CASTWDRGNTEAFF; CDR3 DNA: TGTGCCAGCACCTGGGACAGGGGGAACACTGAAGCTTTCTTT
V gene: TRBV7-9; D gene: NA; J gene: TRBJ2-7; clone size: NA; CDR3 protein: CASANQTYSYEQYF; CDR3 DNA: TGTGCCAGCGCCAACCAAACCTACTCCTACGAGCAGTACTTC
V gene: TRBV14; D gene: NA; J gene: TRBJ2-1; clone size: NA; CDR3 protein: CASSLERVGSYNEQFF; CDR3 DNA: TGTGCCAGCAGCCTGGAGCGGGTCGGCTCCTACAATGAGCAGTTCTTC
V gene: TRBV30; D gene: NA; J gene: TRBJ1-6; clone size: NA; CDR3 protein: CAWRQGQGYSPLHF; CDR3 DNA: TGTGCCTGGAGGCAAGGTCAGGGGTATTCACCCCTCCACTTT
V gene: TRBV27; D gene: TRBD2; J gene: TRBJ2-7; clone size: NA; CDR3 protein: CASSSQRPGGGSYEQYF; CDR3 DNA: TGTGCCAGCAGTTCCCAACGTCCGGGGGGGGGATCCTACGAGCAGTACTTC
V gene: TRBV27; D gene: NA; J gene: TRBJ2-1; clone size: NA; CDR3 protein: CASSFSTHPLAEQFF; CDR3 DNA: TGTGCCAGCAGTTTTTCCACCCACCCCCTAGCGGAGCAGTTCTTC
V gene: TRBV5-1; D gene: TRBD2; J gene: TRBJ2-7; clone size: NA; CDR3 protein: CASSLVGGGGNYYSYEQYF; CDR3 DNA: TGCGCCAGCAGCTTGGTAGGCGGGGGGGGAAACTACTACTCCTACGAGCAGTACTTC
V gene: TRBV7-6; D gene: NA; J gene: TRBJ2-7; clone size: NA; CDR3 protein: CASSLAATSYEQYF; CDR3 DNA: TGTGCCAGCAGCTTAGCGGCAACCTCCTACGAGCAGTACTTC
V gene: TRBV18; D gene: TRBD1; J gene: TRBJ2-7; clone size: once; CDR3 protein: CASSPKTGSSYEQYF; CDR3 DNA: TGTGCCAGCTCACCAAAGACAGGGAGCTCCTACGAGCAGTACTTC
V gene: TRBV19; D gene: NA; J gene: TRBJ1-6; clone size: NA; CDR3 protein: CARWGRGGNSPLHF; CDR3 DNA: TGTGCCCGCTGGGGCAGGGGAGGGAATTCACCCCTCCACTTT
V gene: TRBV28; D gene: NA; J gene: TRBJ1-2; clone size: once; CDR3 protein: CASSPRRGHPYGYTF; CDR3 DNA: TGTGCCAGCAGCCCAAGGCGGGGGCACCCCTATGGCTACACCTTC
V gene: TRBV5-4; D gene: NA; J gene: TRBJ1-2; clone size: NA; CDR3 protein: CASSLSGPGYGYTF; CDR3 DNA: TGTGCCAGCAGCTTGAGCGGACCGGGCTATGGCTACACCTTC
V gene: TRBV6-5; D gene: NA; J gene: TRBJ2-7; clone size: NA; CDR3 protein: CASRGMFAGTNEQYF; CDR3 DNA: TGTGCCAGCAGGGGAATGTTTGCGGGTACCAACGAGCAGTACTTC
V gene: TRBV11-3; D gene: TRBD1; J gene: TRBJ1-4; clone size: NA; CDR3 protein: CASSFPGTGLSEKLFF; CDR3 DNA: TGTGCCAGCAGCTTCCCCGGGACAGGGTTAAGCGAAAAACTGTTTTTT
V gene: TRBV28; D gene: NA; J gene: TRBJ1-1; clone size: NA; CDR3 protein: CASSLMDSRLTEAFF; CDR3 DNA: TGTGCCAGCAGTCTCATGGACAGCCGTCTCACTGAAGCTTTCTTT
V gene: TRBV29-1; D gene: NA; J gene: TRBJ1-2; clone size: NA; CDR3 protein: CSVEVGQPYGYTF; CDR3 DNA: TGCAGCGTTGAGGTTGGACAGCCCTATGGCTACACCTTC
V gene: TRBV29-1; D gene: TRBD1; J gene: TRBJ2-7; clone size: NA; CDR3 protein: CSVRQTGTVSEQYF; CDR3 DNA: TGCAGCGTTCGGCAGACCGGGACAGTGAGTGAGCAGTACTTC
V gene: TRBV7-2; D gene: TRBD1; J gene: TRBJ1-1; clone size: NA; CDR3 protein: CASSLATGSRHEAFF; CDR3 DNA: TGTGCCAGCAGCTTAGCGACAGGGTCTCGCCATGAAGCTTTCTTT